These 8 T cell receptor beta chains originate from one sample sequenced in a study of CD8 T cells in Susac syndrome. A quantity of about 0.5 to 1 ug RNA underwent reverse transcription using random hexamers. TCRdb analysed the immunoSEQ multiplex PCR reads with MiXCR anew, one entry per CDR3 protein. Among tens of thousands of distinct CDR3 sequences, roughly 93% were seen once, and the ten largest hold roughly 0.24%. Sequenced material: CD8+ T cells from PBMCs. The source of these receptors is a human donor in good health.

This rearrangement joins TRBV7-9 to TRBJ2-3; 10 nucleotides agree with TRBD2. CDR1 SEHNR and CDR2 FQNEAQ come from the germline V gene (reference sequence). The CDR3 totals 16 residues. V shed 3 bases and J 4 bases; nucleotides not matched to a gene: 7. CDR3 DNA sequence: TGTGCCAGCAGCTTCGCGGTAGCGGGAGGCTCAGATACGCAGTATTTT. Amino acids: CASSFAVAGGSDTQYF.

V is TRBV4-1 and J is TRBJ2-7; D is possibly TRBD2 (5 bases). V was trimmed by 4 bases and J by 7 bases, leaving 14 bases between them. Germline CDR1 and CDR2: MGHRA and YSYEKL. This CDR3 region has 13 residues. The chain's CDR3 is CASSPGVAEEQYV. CDR3 nucleotide sequence: TGCGCCAGCAGCCCCGGGGTAGCTGAGGAGCAGTACGTC.

The sample holds one count of this clonotype. The chain links TRBV28 to TRBJ2-1; TRBD2 might be the D (6 bases). The CDR3 is made up of 13 amino acids. The germline V gene has CDR1 MDHEN and CDR2 SYDVKM. Trimming removed 3 bases at V and 5 bases at J, with 8 bases between. In nucleotides, the CDR3 is TGTGCCAGCAGTTTCCTAGCGAACAATGAGCAGTTCTTC. It encodes CASSFLANNEQFF.

The chain's CDR3 is CASSRRRGTVPAKNIQYF. The CDR3 DNA reads as TGTGCCAGCAGTCGCCGAAGAGGGACCGTCCCAGCCAAAAACATTCAGTACTTC. The rearrangement uses TRBV6-2 or TRBV6-3 and TRBJ2-4; the D gene could be TRBD1 or TRBD2 (5 bases each). CDR3 length: 18 amino acids. From germline, CDR1 is MNHEY and CDR2 SVGEGT. V lost 5 bases and J 0 bases, leaving 20 bases between the germline ends.

This clonotype was found once. This chain joins TRBV9 and TRBJ1-1; 11 positions agree with TRBD1. The CDR3 is 15 amino acids. Germline V gene data show CDR1 as SGDLS and CDR2 as YYNGEE. V lost 2 bases to trimming and J lost 5 bases; unmatched junction nucleotides: 5. The CDR3 protein is CASSVGTGGRTEAFF. CDR3 sequence (DNA): TGTGCCAGCAGCGTCGGGACAGGGGGTAGGACTGAAGCTTTCTTT. The variable domain in full, completed from reference TRBV9 and TRBJ1-1, reads DSGVTQTPKHLITATGQRVTLRCSPRSGDLSVYWYQQSLDQGLQFLIQYYNGEERAKGNILERFSAQQFPDLHSELNLSSLELGDSALYFCASSVGTGGRTEAFFGQGTRLTVV.

CDR3 nucleotide sequence: TGTGCCAGCAGCGTCGGGTCATTCTTGAACACTGAAGCTTTCTTT. Translated, it gives CASSVGSFLNTEAFF. The genes are TRBV9 and TRBJ1-1; D is uncertain. Trimming removed 2 bases from V and 0 bases from J, with 11 bases in between. Germline V gene lookup returns CDR1 SGDLS and CDR2 YYNGEE. There are 15 residues in the CDR3.

This clonotype was seen more than once but under ten times. The rearrangement uses TRBV2 and TRBJ2-5; no clear D. CDR1 SNHLY and CDR2 FYNNEI come from the germline V gene. The CDR3 extends over 12 amino acids. Deletions cut 8 bases from V and 1 base from J, with 8 bases between. CDR3 residues: CASFPSQETQYF. In nucleotides, the CDR3 is TGTGCCAGCTTCCCGAGCCAAGAGACCCAGTACTTC.

This chain links TRBV5-1 with TRBJ1-5; D not certain. The CDR3 is 14 residues long. V lost 7 bases to trimming and J lost 0 bases, with 11 bases between them. Germline values: CDR1 SGHRS, CDR2 YFSETQ. Written as DNA, the CDR3 is TGCGCCAGCCGCGAGGGCATTAGCAATCAGCCCCAGCATTTT. Protein sequence: CASREGISNQPQHF. Complete variable domain (other parts from reference TRBV5-1 and TRBJ1-5): KAGVTQTPRYLIKTRGQQVTLSCSPISGHRSVSWYQQTPGQGLQFLFEYFSETQRNKGNFPGRFSGRQFSNSRSEMNVSTLELGDSALYLCASREGISNQPQHFGDGTRLSIL.